This paragraph covers one TCR beta chain sequence. What it recognizes is unknown. It may be a read error: a sequence one base away is much more abundant. TCRdb redid the calling of the reads with MiXCR, one entry per CDR3 protein. The data contain about 83,000 distinct CDR3 sequences, about 24% of them singletons. This entry is derived from a study of T cell repertoires in cytomegalovirus infection. In the study overall: Epitope selection comprised recently identified HLA-C-restricted CMV epitopes and well-studied HLA-B-restricted CMV epitopes. CMV infection plus the matching HLA type was flagged by public TCR beta signatures.

Whole-study findings and limits: Dominating the ex vivo response were HLA-C-restricted CMV-specific TCR beta clonotypes.

This TCR derives from a human donor in good health (CMV status not recorded). Some clones in this sample may be carry-over from other donors' samples. The specimen was CD8+ T cells from cultured PBMCs, collected from culture after CMV antigen stimulation.

The CDR3 region has the DNA TGTGCCAACAGCGAAGGTAACAATGAGCAGTTCTTC. Its protein product is CANSEGNNEQFF. The chain employs TRBV11-2 and TRBJ2-1; no clear D gene. This CDR3 spans 12 amino acids. CDR1 is SGHAT and CDR2 is FQNNGV in the germline V gene. The whole variable domain, filled in from reference TRBV11-2 and TRBJ2-1, reads EAGVAQSPRYKIIEKRQSVAFWCNPISGHATLYWYQQILGQGPKLLIQFQNNGVVDDSQLPKDRFSAERLKGVDSTLKIQPAKLEDSAVYLCANSEGNNEQFFGPGTRLTVL.